A single TCR beta chain is shown here with its context. Germline-derived CDR1 and CDR2 are SGHTA and FQGTGA. J was trimmed by 4 bases and V by 0 bases; bases with no gene match: 1. The CDR3 is 15 amino acids. This entry comes from a study of blood T cell repertoires in COVID-19. Sequencing was performed with immunoSEQ multiplex PCR; in TCRdb, only in-frame clones are kept and a portion is missing. The table shows 60,000 or so clones, with around four fifths occurring only once. Followed longitudinally, the Seattle patients had been enrolled during active infection. The specimen sequenced was peripheral blood. V usage is TRBV7-3 and J usage is TRBJ2-2; TRBD1 aligns across 8 bases. The receptor's source is a man aged 25-45 years with COVID-19, enrolled during active disease. CDR3 bases: TGTGCCAGCAGCTTAACCAGGGGGCGCACCGGGGAGCTGTTTTTT. This sequence encodes CASSLTRGRTGELFF.